The 12 T cell receptor beta chains reported below all come from one sample, sequenced in a study of T cell responses to AZD1222 COVID-19 vaccine. Generated by immunoSEQ multiplex PCR, the TCRdb table keeps only in-frame clones and is missing some. The data show some 150,000 clones, approximately 88% seen once. The sequenced sample was peripheral blood, obtained 28 days after the second AZD1222 dose. These receptors all come from an adult who received the AZD1222 COVID-19 vaccine.

This chain uses TRBV19 with TRBJ1-6; D gene ambiguous. Trimming pared 3 bases from V and 8 bases from J, leaving 5 bases between. Germline-derived CDR1 and CDR2 are LNHDA and SQIVND (reference sequence). This CDR3 spans 12 amino acids. CDR3 loop: CASSIFDSPLHF. The CDR3, as DNA: TGTGCCAGTAGTATCTTTGATTCACCCCTCCACTTT.

The V gene is TRBV5-1, the J gene TRBJ2-3, with TRBD1 matching over 10 bases. CDR3 length equals 18 residues. Germline CDR1 is SGHRS and CDR2 is YFSETQ. V shed 1 base, J shed 1 base, and the junction held 9 bases outside the gene matches. The DNA for the CDR3 is TGCGCCAGCAGCTTGCTGGCGTCCGGGACAGGGGGCACAGATACGCAGTATTTT. Residues: CASSLLASGTGGTDTQYF.

This sequence joins TRBV18 and TRBJ2-7, with D uncertain. The CDR3 totals 13 residues. Germline-derived CDR1 and CDR2 are KGHSH and LQKENI. The V end lost 2 bases, the J end lost 3 bases, and 8 bases lay between the germline ends. The CDR3 nucleotides are TGTGCCAGCTCACCAGGGTCAGACTACGAGCAGTACTTC. Its protein is CASSPGSDYEQYF.

V and J are TRBV30 and TRBJ2-7; no firm D call. The CDR3 consists of 13 residues. Per germline, CDR1 GTSNPN and CDR2 SVGIG (reference sequence). The V and J ends lost 2 bases and 2 bases respectively, with 10 bases between them. CDR3 DNA sequence: TGTGCCTGGAGTAGGACGAGGCCCTACGAGCAGTACTTC. This gives the protein CAWSRTRPYEQYF.

V usage is TRBV5-1 and J usage is TRBJ1-1; 8 bases map to TRBD1. Germline V lookup: CDR1 SGHRS, CDR2 YFSETQ. V trimming: 3 bases; J trimming: 2 bases; junction bases outside the gene matches: 3. The length of the CDR3 is 14 residues. The CDR3 reads CASSSGQGNTEAFF. CDR3 coding DNA: TGCGCCAGCAGCTCCGGACAGGGTAACACTGAAGCTTTCTTT. The variable domain in full, completed from reference TRBV5-1 and TRBJ1-1, reads KAGVTQTPRYLIKTRGQQVTLSCSPISGHRSVSWYQQTPGQGLQFLFEYFSETQRNKGNFPGRFSGRQFSNSRSEMNVSTLELGDSALYLCASSSGQGNTEAFFGQGTRLTVV.

The rearrangement uses TRBV7-9 and TRBJ2-1; D is perhaps TRBD2 (5 bases). The germline CDR1 and CDR2 sequences are SEHNR and FQNEAQ (reference sequence). The CDR3 extends over 14 amino acids. The V end was cut by 2 bases, the J end by 10 bases, with 15 bases between. The CDR3 is CASSLSTGFQEQFF. CDR3 coding DNA: TGTGCCAGCAGCTTATCCACGGGGTTTCAAGAGCAGTTCTTC. Full variable domain (missing parts from reference TRBV7-9 and TRBJ2-1): DTGVSQNPRHKITKRGQNVTFRCDPISEHNRLYWYRQTLGQGPEFLTYFQNEAQLEKSRLLSDRFSAERPKGSFSTLEIQRTEQGDSAMYLCASSLSTGFQEQFFGPGTRLTVL.

The chain carries TRBV7-2 and TRBJ2-1; no reliable D call. Per the germline V gene, CDR1 is SGHTA and CDR2 is FQGNSA. Trimming took off 1 base at V and 11 bases at J, with 9 bases between the two ends. This CDR3 region has 12 residues. The CDR3 DNA is TGTGCCAGCAGCTTAGACCCCATCCAGCAGTTCTTC. This codes for CASSLDPIQQFF. The full variable domain, rest sourced from reference TRBV7-2 and TRBJ2-1, is GAGVSQSPSNKVTEKGKDVELRCDPISGHTALYWYRQSLGQGLEFLIYFQGNSAPDKSGLPSDRFSAERTGGSVSTLTIQRTQQEDSAVYLCASSLDPIQQFFGPGTRLTVL.

V usage is TRBV5-1 and J usage is TRBJ1-1; D is unclear. V was shortened by 6 bases and J by 5 bases, with 8 bases between the two germline ends. CDR3 length: 11 amino acids. Germline V CDR1 and CDR2: SGHRS, YFSETQ. CDR3 region: CASNRGTEAFF. The CDR3, as DNA: TGCGCCAGCAACCGAGGGACTGAAGCTTTCTTT.

V is TRBV6-1 and J is TRBJ1-5, with TRBD1 as a possible D gene (5 bases). Germline V gene lookup returns CDR1 MNHNS and CDR2 SASEGT. This CDR3 region has 13 residues. The V end lost 2 bases, the J end lost 9 bases, and 11 bases lay between the germline ends. The CDR3, as DNA: TGTGCCAGCAGTGAATATCAGGGTCTGCCCCAGCATTTT. Its translation is CASSEYQGLPQHF.

The V gene is TRBV12-3 or TRBV12-4, the J gene TRBJ2-1, with a possible D match to TRBD2 (5 bases). The CDR3 runs 10 residues. Trimming took off 10 bases at V and 8 bases at J, with 9 bases between the two ends. The CDR3 DNA sequence: TGTGCCATCAACGGGGATGAGCAGTTCTTC. Its protein product is CAINGDEQFF.

The chain has TRBV6-1 and TRBJ1-5, with 7 nucleotides matching TRBD1. The germline V gene has CDR1 MNHNS and CDR2 SASEGT. The junction had 18 bases not matched to a gene; V was cut back by 4 bases and J by 0 bases. The CDR3 has 20 amino acids. For the CDR3, the DNA is TGTGCCAGCAGTGCCTCGGGACAGCTCACAATATCCTATAGCAATCAGCCCCAGCATTTT. Amino acids: CASSASGQLTISYSNQPQHF.

This chain uses TRBV7-8 with TRBJ1-3, with TRBD1 matching over 8 bases. The V gene's germline CDR1 is SGHVS and CDR2 FQNEAQ. CDR3 length: 15 residues. Trimming at V came to 5 bases and at J to 3 bases, leaving 6 bases not matched to a gene. The CDR3 nucleotides are TGTGCCAGCAGCCGAGGGACAGGTCGTGGAAACACCATATATTTT. Residues: CASSRGTGRGNTIYF.